The 8 T cell receptor beta chains below were found in one sample sequenced in a study of blood T cell repertoires in COVID-19. The repertoire was sequenced with immunoSEQ multiplex PCR; TCRdb's copy has only in-frame clones and lacks some. The profile shows some 120,000 clones, under 95% of them singletons. Sequencing was carried out using peripheral blood. All receptors come from a man aged 45-65 years with active COVID-19.

The chain has TRBV10-2 and TRBJ2-7; 7 bases align to TRBD2. CDR1 and CDR2 from the germline V gene are WSHSY and SAAADI. The junction had 3 bases not matched to a gene; V was cut back by 4 bases and J by 0 bases. The CDR3 totals 14 residues. The CDR3 protein is CASSATSHSYEQYV. As DNA, the CDR3 is TGCGCCAGCAGTGCGACTAGCCACTCCTACGAGCAGTACGTC.

The chain carries TRBV10-3 and TRBJ2-2, with D perhaps matching TRBD1 (6 bases). The CDR3 length is 12 residues. V was trimmed by 11 bases and J by 6 bases, leaving 13 bases between them. The germline V gene encodes CDR1 ENHRY and CDR2 SYGVKD. CDR3 in DNA: TGTGCCGCACAGGGACGGGCCGGGGAGCTGTTTTTT. This translates into CAAQGRAGELFF.

The chain uses TRBV24-1 and TRBJ2-3; TRBD1 agrees at 8 bases. Trimming took 2 bases from V and 6 from J; bases not matched to a gene: 6. The V gene's germline CDR1 is KGHDR and CDR2 SFDVKD. The CDR3 spans 15 residues. The CDR3: CATSDSTGVWDTQYF. The DNA for the CDR3 is TGTGCCACCAGTGATTCGACAGGGGTGTGGGATACGCAGTATTTT.

This clone showed up just a few times. The rearrangement joins TRBV7-9 to TRBJ2-7; the D is unclear. CDR1 SEHNR and CDR2 FQNEAQ come from the germline V gene (reference sequence). CDR3 length equals 13 residues. V dropped 3 bases and J dropped 3 bases, with 9 bases sitting between them. CDR3 residues: CASSFLLGYEQYF. As DNA, the CDR3 is TGTGCCAGCAGCTTTCTCCTAGGCTACGAGCAGTACTTC.

The chain is built from TRBV15 and TRBJ1-1; D call uncertain. CDR3 length equals 17 residues. Germline values: CDR1 LNHNV, CDR2 YYDKDF (reference sequence). The germline V and J ends were trimmed by 4 bases and 1 base, with 19 bases remaining between them. As DNA, the CDR3 is TGTGCCACCAGCACCCTGAACAGAGGGTGGCGGAACACTGAAGCTTTCTTT. Translated: CATSTLNRGWRNTEAFF. Combining the CDR3 with reference TRBV15 and TRBJ1-1 gives the whole variable domain DAMVIQNPRYQVTQFGKPVTLSCSQTLNHNVMYWYQQKSSQAPKLLFHYYDKDFNNEADTPDNFQSRRPNTSFCFLDIRSPGLGDTAMYLCATSTLNRGWRNTEAFFGQGTRLTVV.

In its sample, this clone was seen once. This sequence joins TRBV2 and TRBJ1-2, with TRBD1 identical over 7 bases. CDR1 is SNHLY and CDR2 is FYNNEI in the germline V gene. The trim removed 6 bases at V and 5 bases at J, leaving 3 bases unmatched. CDR3 length: 12 amino acids. This CDR3 is CASRRDSYGYTF. In DNA, the CDR3 is TGTGCCAGCAGGAGGGACAGTTATGGCTACACCTTC.

In its sample, this clone was seen once. The V call is TRBV9, the J call TRBJ1-2; 7 bases match TRBD1. The CDR3 has 16 amino acids. J lost 0 bases, V lost 4 bases, and 9 bases had no gene match. In germline, CDR1 is SGDLS, CDR2 YYNGEE. The CDR3 DNA is TGTGCCAGCAGCCGGAACGTTGGACAGGCTAACTATGGCTACACCTTC. This translates into CASSRNVGQANYGYTF.

The table lists this clone with a count of one. The chain links TRBV2 to TRBJ1-5, with a tentative D call TRBD1 (6 bases). The V gene's germline CDR1 is SNHLY and CDR2 FYNNEI. Trimming took 6 bases from V and 1 from J, leaving 13 bases between them. This CDR3 has 15 residues. As DNA, the CDR3 is TGTGCCAGCAGACCTACAGGGACCAGCAATCAGCCCCAGCATTTT. Residues: CASRPTGTSNQPQHF.